A selection of T cell receptor beta chains follows, all from one sample in a study of blood T cell repertoires in COVID-19. TCRdb's copy holds only in-frame clones and misses some; the assay was immunoSEQ multiplex PCR. The sample holds around 140,000 clones, about 76% seen once. The sequencing input was peripheral blood. These receptors came from a human donor in a cohort sampled during active COVID-19. Each CDR3 is given with its conserved first and last residue. D genes are given only for firm matches. Clone size, where shown, is once, few, many, or a class for clones that have expanded.

DNA,CDR3,size,V,D,J
TGTGCCAGCAGCCGGACTAGCGGCAGCTCCTACGAGCAGTACTTC,CASSRTSGSSYEQYF,NA,TRBV9,TRBD2,TRBJ2-7
TGTGCCAGCAGTTACTGGCAGGGTCGAGCTGGGGCCAACGTCCTGACTTTC,CASSYWQGRAGANVLTF,NA,TRBV6-2/TRBV6-3,NA,TRBJ2-6
TGTGCCACCAGCGCTGACTTGGGAGGAGAGACCCAGTACTTC,CATSADLGGETQYF,once,TRBV15,NA,TRBJ2-5
TGTGCCAGCAGCTTGGGTAGGGGGGGGAATTCACCCCTCCACTTT,CASSLGRGGNSPLHF,NA,TRBV5-4,NA,TRBJ1-6
TGTGCCAGCAGCAAAGGCCGCTCGGGGACACCGACTTCTAATGAGCAGTTCTTC,CASSKGRSGTPTSNEQFF,NA,TRBV21-1,NA,TRBJ2-1
TGTGCCAGCAGTCGAGACAGGGCAAAACTGTTTTTT,CASSRDRAKLFF,few,TRBV3-1/TRBV3-2,TRBD1,TRBJ1-4
TGTGCCAGTAGTGTTGGGACAGAGTACAATGAGCAGTTCTTC,CASSVGTEYNEQFF,NA,TRBV19,TRBD1,TRBJ2-1
TGTGCCACCAGCAGAGGTAGCCTAGCGGAGGTAGAGCAGTACTTC,CATSRGSLAEVEQYF,NA,TRBV15,TRBD2,TRBJ2-7
TGTGCCAGCAGCGGGAACAGGGGGCTCGGCTACACCTTC,CASSGNRGLGYTF,NA,TRBV7-3,TRBD1,TRBJ1-2
TGTGCCAGCAACGCAGCGGAGGCAAGGGAGCAGTACTTC,CASNAAEAREQYF,NA,TRBV7-2,NA,TRBJ2-7
TGTGCCAGCAGCTTTCGGACTAGCGGGAGTCAGACCGGGGAGCTGTTTTTT,CASSFRTSGSQTGELFF,NA,TRBV5-6,TRBD2,TRBJ2-2
TGTGCCAGCAGACTAAGTTTACCAAGAACCTACGAGCAGTACTTC,CASRLSLPRTYEQYF,NA,TRBV6-5,NA,TRBJ2-7
TGTGCCAGCAGTTACGCTACTAGCGGGGCCTACAATGAGCAGTTCTTC,CASSYATSGAYNEQFF,NA,TRBV6-2/TRBV6-3,TRBD2,TRBJ2-1
TGCGCCAGCAGCCAAGAACCGGGACAGACTACCTACGAGCAGTACTTC,CASSQEPGQTTYEQYF,NA,TRBV4-1,TRBD1,TRBJ2-7
TGTGCCAGCAGCAAAGGGACTATCGGATACAATGAGCAGTTCTTC,CASSKGTIGYNEQFF,NA,TRBV6-5,TRBD2,TRBJ2-1
TGTGCCACCAGTGACCCGACGGAGGGGCCCTACGAGCAGTACTTC,CATSDPTEGPYEQYF,few,TRBV24-1,NA,TRBJ2-7
TGTGCCAGCAGCTTAGCGCGACAGGGAGGCACAGATACGCAGTATTTT,CASSLARQGGTDTQYF,NA,TRBV7-9,TRBD1,TRBJ2-3
TGCGCCAGCAGCCAAGGCCACTCCCCTAATTCACCCCTCCACTTT,CASSQGHSPNSPLHF,few,TRBV4-3,NA,TRBJ1-6
TGCAGCCATTTCGGGACAGGGGATGGCTACACCTTC,CSHFGTGDGYTF,NA,TRBV29-1,TRBD1,TRBJ1-2
TGTGCCAGCAGGCCTACTAGTCAAGTGGCCAATGAGCAGTTCTTC,CASRPTSQVANEQFF,once,TRBV7-8,NA,TRBJ2-1
TGTGCCAGTAGTATGGCAGGAGGGAGCCACCTCCAAGAGACCCAGTACTTC,CASSMAGGSHLQETQYF,NA,TRBV19,NA,TRBJ2-5
TGTGCCAGCAGGGAACAGGGGTTCGGGAACACTGAAGCTTTCTTT,CASREQGFGNTEAFF,NA,TRBV28,TRBD1,TRBJ1-1
TGTGCCAGCAGCCAACAGGGGGTAACTGAAGCTTTCTTT,CASSQQGVTEAFF,NA,TRBV3-1/TRBV3-2,TRBD1,TRBJ1-1
TGCAGCGTTGAAACCCTACAGGGAAACAATTCACCCCTCCACTTT,CSVETLQGNNSPLHF,NA,TRBV29-1,NA,TRBJ1-6
TGTGCCAGCAGTTCGGGGACAGGAGCGTACTACGAGCAGTACTTC,CASSSGTGAYYEQYF,NA,TRBV28,TRBD1,TRBJ2-7
TGTGCCAGTAGGGTCTTCACATTGAACACTGAAGCTTTCTTT,CASRVFTLNTEAFF,NA,TRBV19,NA,TRBJ1-1
TGTGCCAGCAGCGTAGTTGATAGCCCTCTCAAGTATGAGCAGTTCTTC,CASSVVDSPLKYEQFF,NA,TRBV9,NA,TRBJ2-1